This TCR beta chain was obtained from a study of blood T cell repertoires in COVID-19. Study information: PBMCs, B-cell-depleted T cells, or T cells provided the cDNA or gDNA that made up the material.

Method: immunoSEQ multiplex PCR; TCRdb's copy keeps in-frame clones and lacks some. The sample has just over 95,000 clones, 81% seen once; the top ten hold approximately 4%. The CDR3 is made up of 13 amino acids. Germline CDR1 SGHAT, CDR2 FQNNGV. Trimming cost V 0 bases and J 13 bases; bases outside gene matches: 9. The receptor was isolated from a man in his sixties with acute or convalescent COVID-19. V is TRBV11-2 and J is TRBJ2-7; 7 positions match TRBD1. Sample: peripheral blood. CDR3: CASSLDNRGDLYF. CDR3 nucleotide sequence: TGTGCCAGCAGCTTAGATAACAGGGGCGACCTATACTTC. Drawing the rest from reference TRBV11-2 and TRBJ2-7, the complete variable domain is EAGVAQSPRYKIIEKRQSVAFWCNPISGHATLYWYQQILGQGPKLLIQFQNNGVVDDSQLPKDRFSAERLKGVDSTLKIQPAKLEDSAVYLCASSLDNRGDLYFGPGTRLTVT.